This section outlines one T cell receptor beta chain sequence together with its context. No antigen is known for it. This CDR3 has 16 amino acids. Germline V gene lookup returns CDR1 SGHVS and CDR2 FQNEAQ. V lost 1 base to trimming and J lost 2 bases; unmatched junction nucleotides: 4. These data belong to a study of cytomegalovirus exposure and HLA in healthy donors. On the study more broadly: Early release data held 75 million to 90 million unique TCRs from HLA-typed donors. Study outcomes and limitations: The study found most TCR sequences rare, yet found some public TCRs in many donors. Later on, a genetic analysis was performed. It linked a missense variant in DCLRE1C with V- and J-gene trimming of TCR beta.

The PCR made use of 60 Vbeta and 13 Jbeta primers. TCRdb's table, derived via immunoSEQ multiplex PCR, lists solely in-frame clones and lacks some. This table has about 120,000 clones, about 75% appearing once. This chain uses TRBV7-8 with TRBJ1-3, with TRBD1 matching over 8 bases. The sequenced sample was PBMCs. The sequence came from a man aged 60 to 75 in good health and CMV-seropositive. The CDR3 sequence: CASSLDRGGTGNTIYF. CDR3 DNA: TGTGCCAGCAGCTTAGACAGGGGGGGAACTGGAAACACCATATATTTT.